Included here is one T cell receptor (beta chain) sequence, with context. The source of the sample is a study of blood T cell repertoires in COVID-19. Study summary: PBMCs, B-cell-depleted T cells, or T cells were the source of the cDNA or gDNA that made up the material.

Individuals drawn from under 30 US areas were about 18 to 90 years old. Symptom resolution, clearance, or two negative PCRs marked donors in Cohort 3 as recovered. The V and J ends lost 0 bases and 6 bases respectively, with 14 bases between them. CDR1 LGHNA and CDR2 YSLEER come from the germline V gene. The CDR3 spans 15 residues. In the original processing: Reference gene primer amplification gave nucleated cell count estimates. TCRdb's table, derived via immunoSEQ multiplex PCR, lists solely in-frame clones and lacks some. V and J calls and clone size are as listed in that table; D and trimming were resolved from the DNA. Found here are 190,000 or so clones, approximately 90% of them singletons; the top ten hold 1.2%.

This rearrangement joins TRBV4-3 to TRBJ2-5; D remains ambiguous. The sample comprised PBMCs or T cells enriched from blood (not recorded which). The sequence came from a man in his thirties or forties who had recovered from COVID-19. The CDR3: CASSQDGRSYQTQYF. CDR3 bases: TGCGCCAGCAGCCAAGATGGCAGGTCCTATCAGACCCAGTACTTC.